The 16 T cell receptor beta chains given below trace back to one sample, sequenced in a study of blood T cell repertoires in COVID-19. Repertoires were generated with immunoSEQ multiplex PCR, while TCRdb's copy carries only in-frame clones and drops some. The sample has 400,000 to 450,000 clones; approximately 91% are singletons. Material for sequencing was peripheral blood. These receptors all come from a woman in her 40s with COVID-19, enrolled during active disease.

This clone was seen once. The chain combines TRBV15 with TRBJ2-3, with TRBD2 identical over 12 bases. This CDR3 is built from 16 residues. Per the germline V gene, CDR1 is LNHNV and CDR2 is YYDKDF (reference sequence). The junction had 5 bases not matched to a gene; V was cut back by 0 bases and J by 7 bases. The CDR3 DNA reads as TGTGCCACCAGCAGAGAAAGGACTAGCGGGGTCAATACGCAGTATTTT. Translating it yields CATSRERTSGVNTQYF.

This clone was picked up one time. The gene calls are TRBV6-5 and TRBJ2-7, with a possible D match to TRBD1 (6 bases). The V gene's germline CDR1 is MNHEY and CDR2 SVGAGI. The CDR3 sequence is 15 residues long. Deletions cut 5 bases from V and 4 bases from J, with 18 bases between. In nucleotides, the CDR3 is TGTGCCAGCAGTACCAGGACAGTCCAAACTTACGAGCAGTACTTC. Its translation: CASSTRTVQTYEQYF.

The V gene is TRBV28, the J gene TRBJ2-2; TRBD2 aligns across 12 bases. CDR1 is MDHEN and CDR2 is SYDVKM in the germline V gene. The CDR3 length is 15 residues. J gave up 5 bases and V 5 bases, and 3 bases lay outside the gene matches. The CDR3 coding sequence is TGTGCCAGCAGTCTAGCGGGAGGGGGTACCGGGGAGCTGTTTTTT. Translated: CASSLAGGGTGELFF. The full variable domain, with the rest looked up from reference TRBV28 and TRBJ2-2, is DVKVTQSSRYLVKRTGEKVFLECVQDMDHENMFWYRQDPGLGLRLIYFSYDVKMKEKGDIPEGYSVSREKKERFSLILESASTNQTSMYLCASSLAGGGTGELFFGEGSRLTVL.

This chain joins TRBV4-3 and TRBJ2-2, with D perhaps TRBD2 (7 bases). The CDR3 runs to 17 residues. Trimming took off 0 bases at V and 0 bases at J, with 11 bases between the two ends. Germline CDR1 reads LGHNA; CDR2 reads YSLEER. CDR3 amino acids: CASSQDLGGPNTGELFF. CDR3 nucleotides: TGCGCCAGCAGCCAAGATCTCGGGGGGCCGAACACCGGGGAGCTGTTTTTT.

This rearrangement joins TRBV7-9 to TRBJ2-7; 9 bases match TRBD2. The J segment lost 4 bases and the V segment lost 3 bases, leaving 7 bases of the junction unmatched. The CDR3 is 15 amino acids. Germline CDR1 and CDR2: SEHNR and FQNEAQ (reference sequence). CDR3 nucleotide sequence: TGTGCCAGCAGCTTTCGGGCGGGAGGGGATTACGAGCAGTACTTC. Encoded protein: CASSFRAGGDYEQYF.

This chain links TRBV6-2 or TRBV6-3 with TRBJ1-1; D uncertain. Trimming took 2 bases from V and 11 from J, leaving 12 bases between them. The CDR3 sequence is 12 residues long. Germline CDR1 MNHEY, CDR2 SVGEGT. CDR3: CASSYGGVGAFF. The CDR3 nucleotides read TGTGCCAGCAGTTACGGAGGAGTGGGGGCTTTCTTT.

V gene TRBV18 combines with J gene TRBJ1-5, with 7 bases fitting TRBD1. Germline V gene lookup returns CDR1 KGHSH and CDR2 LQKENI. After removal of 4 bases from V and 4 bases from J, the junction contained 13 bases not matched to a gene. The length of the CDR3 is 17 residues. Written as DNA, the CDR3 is TGTGCCAGCTCACAGACCCGACAGGGCCCAACTAATCAGCCCCAGCATTTT. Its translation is CASSQTRQGPTNQPQHF.

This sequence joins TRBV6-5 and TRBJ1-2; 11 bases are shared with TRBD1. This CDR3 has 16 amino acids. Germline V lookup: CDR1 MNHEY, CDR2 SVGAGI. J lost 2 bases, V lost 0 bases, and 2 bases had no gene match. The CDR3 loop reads CASSYSWTGGNYGYTF. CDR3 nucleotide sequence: TGTGCCAGCAGTTACTCGTGGACAGGGGGCAACTATGGCTACACCTTC.

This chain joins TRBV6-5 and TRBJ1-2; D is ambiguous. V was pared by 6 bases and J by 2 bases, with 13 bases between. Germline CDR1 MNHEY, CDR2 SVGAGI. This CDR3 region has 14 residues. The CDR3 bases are TGTGCCAGCAGCCCCAGCGTGACGAACTATGGCTACACCTTC. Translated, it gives CASSPSVTNYGYTF.

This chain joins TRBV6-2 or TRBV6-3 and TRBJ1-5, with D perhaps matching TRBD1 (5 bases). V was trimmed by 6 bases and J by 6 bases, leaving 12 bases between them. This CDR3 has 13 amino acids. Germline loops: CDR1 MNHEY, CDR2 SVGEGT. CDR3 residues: CASSLQGGQPQHF. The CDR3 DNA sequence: TGTGCCAGCAGCCTTCAGGGTGGTCAGCCCCAGCATTTT.

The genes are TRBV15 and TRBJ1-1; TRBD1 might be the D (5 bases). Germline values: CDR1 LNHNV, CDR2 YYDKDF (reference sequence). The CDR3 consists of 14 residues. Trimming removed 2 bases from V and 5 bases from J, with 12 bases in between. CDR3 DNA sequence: TGTGCCACCAGCAGAACTGAAGGGGTAACTGAAGCTTTCTTT. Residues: CATSRTEGVTEAFF.

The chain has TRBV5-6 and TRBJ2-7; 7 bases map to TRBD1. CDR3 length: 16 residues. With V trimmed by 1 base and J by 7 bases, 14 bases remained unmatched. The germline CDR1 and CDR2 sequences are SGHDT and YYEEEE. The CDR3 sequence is CASSLYSVQGVGEQYF. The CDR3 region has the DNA TGTGCCAGCAGCTTGTACTCCGTCCAGGGGGTTGGAGAGCAGTACTTC.

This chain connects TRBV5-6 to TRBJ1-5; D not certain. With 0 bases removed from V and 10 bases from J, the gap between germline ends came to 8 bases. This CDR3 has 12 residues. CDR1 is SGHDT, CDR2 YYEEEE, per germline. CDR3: CASSLGSLPQHF. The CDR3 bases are TGTGCCAGCAGCTTGGGATCCCTACCCCAGCATTTT.

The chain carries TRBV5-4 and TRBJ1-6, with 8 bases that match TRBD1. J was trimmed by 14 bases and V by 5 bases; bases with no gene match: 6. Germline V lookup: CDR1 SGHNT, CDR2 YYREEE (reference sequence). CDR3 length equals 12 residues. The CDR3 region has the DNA TGTGCCAGCAGGCGTGACAGGGGTGCCCTCCACTTT. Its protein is CASRRDRGALHF.

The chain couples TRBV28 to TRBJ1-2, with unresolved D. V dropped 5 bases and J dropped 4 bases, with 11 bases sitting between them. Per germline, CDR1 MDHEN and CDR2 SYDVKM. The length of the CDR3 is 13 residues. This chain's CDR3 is CASSLSGIYGYTF. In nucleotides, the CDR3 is TGTGCCAGCAGTCTTTCCGGGATCTATGGCTACACCTTC.

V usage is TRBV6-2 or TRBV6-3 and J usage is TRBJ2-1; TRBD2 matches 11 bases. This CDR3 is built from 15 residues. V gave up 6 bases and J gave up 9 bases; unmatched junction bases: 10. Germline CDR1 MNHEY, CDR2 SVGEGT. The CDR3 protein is CASSPTPGTSGEQFF. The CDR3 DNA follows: TGTGCCAGCAGCCCTACCCCCGGGACTAGCGGTGAGCAGTTCTTC.